Listed below are T cell receptor beta chains from one sample, sequenced in a study of blood T cell repertoires in COVID-19. TCRdb keeps only in-frame clones here, not all; method: immunoSEQ multiplex PCR. This table has some 180,000 clones, roughly 80% appearing once. Sequenced: peripheral blood. The source is a man in his fifties who had recovered from COVID-19. Each CDR3 is given with its conserved first and last residue. The order of the fields is clone size, V gene, J gene, D gene, CDR3 DNA, CDR3 protein. The D gene is left open where the match is weak. Part of the rows lack a size; the others show once, few, many or a class for expanded clones.

abundance: once
v_gene: TRBV19
j_gene: TRBJ1-5
d_gene: TRBD1
CDR3nt: TGTGCCAGTTCCGGGACAGGGGGCAATCAGCCCCAGCATTTT
CDR3aa: CASSGTGGNQPQHF

abundance: -
v_gene: TRBV9
j_gene: TRBJ2-1
d_gene: -
CDR3nt: TGTGCCAGCAGCGACCAGGAGCGGGCGGGGGCAGTGAATGAGCAGTTCTTC
CDR3aa: CASSDQERAGAVNEQFF

abundance: few
v_gene: TRBV5-5
j_gene: TRBJ1-1
d_gene: -
CDR3nt: TGTGCCAGCACCATATTCGGGTCGGGGTTTACTGAAGCTTTCTTT
CDR3aa: CASTIFGSGFTEAFF

abundance: few
v_gene: TRBV7-9
j_gene: TRBJ2-2
d_gene: TRBD2
CDR3nt: TGTGCCAGCAGCGCGGGACTACGCCTCGGCACCGGGGAGCTGTTTTTT
CDR3aa: CASSAGLRLGTGELFF

abundance: -
v_gene: TRBV5-6
j_gene: TRBJ2-3
d_gene: -
CDR3nt: TGTGCCAGCAGCTTGGCCAGGGCATCTAGCACAGATACGCAGTATTTT
CDR3aa: CASSLARASSTDTQYF

abundance: -
v_gene: TRBV30
j_gene: TRBJ1-5
d_gene: TRBD1
CDR3nt: TGTGCCTGGAGTGTACCCCGGGACAGGGGGTCCAATCAGCCCCAGCATTTT
CDR3aa: CAWSVPRDRGSNQPQHF

abundance: few
v_gene: TRBV29-1
j_gene: TRBJ1-2
d_gene: -
CDR3nt: TGCAGCGGGGGCGGGCAGACTAACTATGGCTACACCTTC
CDR3aa: CSGGGQTNYGYTF

abundance: -
v_gene: TRBV27
j_gene: TRBJ1-4
d_gene: -
CDR3nt: TGTGCCAGCAGTTCATGGGAGACACTAGCTAATGAAAAACTGTTTTTT
CDR3aa: CASSSWETLANEKLFF

abundance: -
v_gene: TRBV9
j_gene: TRBJ2-5
d_gene: -
CDR3nt: TGTGCCAGCAGCAGGGGGAACTACCAAGAGACCCAGTACTTC
CDR3aa: CASSRGNYQETQYF

abundance: few
v_gene: TRBV18
j_gene: TRBJ1-2
d_gene: -
CDR3nt: TGTGCCAGCTCCATAACAGGGCTTAATGGCTACACCTTC
CDR3aa: CASSITGLNGYTF

abundance: once
v_gene: TRBV27
j_gene: TRBJ2-1
d_gene: -
CDR3nt: TGTGCCAGCACAGCGCTACTGAGCTCCTACAATGAGCAGTTCTTC
CDR3aa: CASTALLSSYNEQFF

abundance: -
v_gene: TRBV7-9
j_gene: TRBJ2-5
d_gene: -
CDR3nt: TGTGCCAGCAGCCGTATGGGGGGTGAAGAGACCCAGTACTTC
CDR3aa: CASSRMGGEETQYF

abundance: -
v_gene: TRBV7-8
j_gene: TRBJ1-5
d_gene: TRBD1
CDR3nt: TGTGCCAGCAGCTCAAGGGGACAGATTAGCAATCAGCCCCAGCATTTT
CDR3aa: CASSSRGQISNQPQHF

abundance: -
v_gene: TRBV25-1
j_gene: TRBJ2-5
d_gene: TRBD2
CDR3nt: TGTGCCACCCGGACTAGCGGGAGTGGCGAGACCCAGTACTTC
CDR3aa: CATRTSGSGETQYF

abundance: -
v_gene: TRBV6-5
j_gene: TRBJ1-2
d_gene: TRBD1
CDR3nt: TGTGCCAGCAGTTATCTGGACAGGGTCGACTATGGCTACACCTTC
CDR3aa: CASSYLDRVDYGYTF

abundance: -
v_gene: TRBV12-3/TRBV12-4
j_gene: TRBJ2-3
d_gene: -
CDR3nt: TGTGCCAGCAGTCTTGGGACAACAGATACGCAGTATTTT
CDR3aa: CASSLGTTDTQYF

abundance: few
v_gene: TRBV5-1
j_gene: TRBJ1-1
d_gene: TRBD1
CDR3nt: TGCGCCAGCAGCACCTTGGGGACAGGGAGGAACACTGAAGCTTTCTTT
CDR3aa: CASSTLGTGRNTEAFF

abundance: -
v_gene: TRBV30
j_gene: TRBJ2-5
d_gene: TRBD2
CDR3nt: TGTGCCTGGACGGTCGATAGCGGGAGACGGGAGACCCAGTACTTC
CDR3aa: CAWTVDSGRRETQYF

abundance: -
v_gene: TRBV28
j_gene: TRBJ1-1
d_gene: TRBD1
CDR3nt: TGTGCCGTACCGGGACAGAGAAACTTGAACACTGAAGCTTTCTTT
CDR3aa: CAVPGQRNLNTEAFF

abundance: few
v_gene: TRBV30
j_gene: TRBJ1-6
d_gene: -
CDR3nt: TGTGCCTGGAGTGTATTGGGACGGGAGGGTTCACCCCTCCACTTT
CDR3aa: CAWSVLGREGSPLHF

abundance: -
v_gene: TRBV7-2
j_gene: TRBJ1-2
d_gene: TRBD1
CDR3nt: TGTGCCAGCAGGCAACAGGGGGGTCTCTATGGCTACACCTTC
CDR3aa: CASRQQGGLYGYTF

abundance: -
v_gene: TRBV10-3
j_gene: TRBJ2-7
d_gene: TRBD2
CDR3nt: TGTGCCATCAGTGAGGTACTAGCGGGAGTCGAGCAGTACTTC
CDR3aa: CAISEVLAGVEQYF

abundance: -
v_gene: TRBV7-3
j_gene: TRBJ2-6
d_gene: -
CDR3nt: TGTGCCAGCAGCGCCGGGTCCTCCGGGGCCAACGTCCTGACTTTC
CDR3aa: CASSAGSSGANVLTF

abundance: -
v_gene: TRBV30
j_gene: TRBJ2-1
d_gene: TRBD2
CDR3nt: TGTGCCTGCAAGGGCGGGAGGGCCGATGAGCAGTTCTTC
CDR3aa: CACKGGRADEQFF

abundance: -
v_gene: TRBV19
j_gene: TRBJ2-1
d_gene: TRBD2
CDR3nt: TGTGCCAGTAGTCCGCAGACTAGCGGACCTTACAATGAGCAGTTCTTC
CDR3aa: CASSPQTSGPYNEQFF

abundance: -
v_gene: TRBV15
j_gene: TRBJ1-5
d_gene: TRBD1
CDR3nt: TGTGCCACCCGCCGAGACAGGGGTCCCAATCAGCCCCAGCATTTT
CDR3aa: CATRRDRGPNQPQHF

abundance: -
v_gene: TRBV29-1
j_gene: TRBJ2-7
d_gene: TRBD2
CDR3nt: TGCAGCGTTGAGCTAGCGGGACCTTACGAGCAGTACTTC
CDR3aa: CSVELAGPYEQYF

abundance: few
v_gene: TRBV3-1/TRBV3-2
j_gene: TRBJ2-1
d_gene: -
CDR3nt: TGTGCCAGCAGCCGAGTAAGCAATGAGCAGTTCTTC
CDR3aa: CASSRVSNEQFF

abundance: once
v_gene: TRBV6-5
j_gene: TRBJ2-4
d_gene: -
CDR3nt: TGTGCCAGCAGTCGCACGTACGGGATTGGCATTCAGTACTTC
CDR3aa: CASSRTYGIGIQYF

abundance: -
v_gene: TRBV12-3/TRBV12-4
j_gene: TRBJ2-1
d_gene: -
CDR3nt: TGTGCCAGCAGTTTTCTCAATGAGCAGTTCTTC
CDR3aa: CASSFLNEQFF

abundance: -
v_gene: TRBV9
j_gene: TRBJ1-3
d_gene: TRBD1
CDR3nt: TGTGCCAGCAGCCCCCATCCAGACAGGGCTGGAAACACCATATATTTT
CDR3aa: CASSPHPDRAGNTIYF

abundance: -
v_gene: TRBV19
j_gene: TRBJ2-1
d_gene: TRBD2
CDR3nt: TGTGCCAGTAGTATTTCGGCTAGCGGCTACAATGAGCAGTTCTTC
CDR3aa: CASSISASGYNEQFF

abundance: -
v_gene: TRBV15
j_gene: TRBJ1-4
d_gene: TRBD1
CDR3nt: TGTGCCACCAGCAGCCCGGACAGGGCGGTAACTAATGAAAAACTGTTTTTT
CDR3aa: CATSSPDRAVTNEKLFF

abundance: -
v_gene: TRBV29-1
j_gene: TRBJ1-2
d_gene: -
CDR3nt: TGCAGCGTTGAAGATCAGGCCAGGGGAAACTATGGCTACACCTTC
CDR3aa: CSVEDQARGNYGYTF

abundance: -
v_gene: TRBV19
j_gene: TRBJ2-7
d_gene: TRBD1
CDR3nt: TGTGCCAGTAGTGCCCTGGGACAGAGTAGCTACGAGCAGTACTTC
CDR3aa: CASSALGQSSYEQYF

abundance: -
v_gene: TRBV5-1
j_gene: TRBJ2-7
d_gene: -
CDR3nt: TGCGCCAGCAGCCGGACTCAGGGGATGAACGAGCAGTACTTC
CDR3aa: CASSRTQGMNEQYF

abundance: -
v_gene: TRBV5-1
j_gene: TRBJ1-2
d_gene: -
CDR3nt: TGCGCCAGCAGCTACTTAGACGCGGGAACCGGAGGGGGCTACACCTTC
CDR3aa: CASSYLDAGTGGGYTF

abundance: once
v_gene: TRBV5-4
j_gene: TRBJ2-3
d_gene: -
CDR3nt: TGTGCCAGCAGCTTAGAACTCTCGAGGGCAGATACGCAGTATTTT
CDR3aa: CASSLELSRADTQYF

abundance: few
v_gene: TRBV6-2/TRBV6-3
j_gene: TRBJ2-7
d_gene: -
CDR3nt: TGTGCCAGCAGTTACTCGAGGCGGGGAAATTCCTACGAGCAGTACTTC
CDR3aa: CASSYSRRGNSYEQYF

abundance: -
v_gene: TRBV7-8
j_gene: TRBJ2-2
d_gene: TRBD1
CDR3nt: TGTGCCAGCAGCTTTTATCGGGGGACAGGGAGGTCCGTGCGCCCGGGGGAGCTGTTTTTT
CDR3aa: CASSFYRGTGRSVRPGELFF

abundance: -
v_gene: TRBV18
j_gene: TRBJ2-7
d_gene: -
CDR3nt: TGTGCCAGCTCACCTGAAGTTTACGAGCGGTACTTC
CDR3aa: CASSPEVYERYF

abundance: many
v_gene: TRBV7-8
j_gene: TRBJ1-6
d_gene: -
CDR3nt: TGTGCCAGCAGCTTAGCTGAGAACTCACCCCTCCACTTT
CDR3aa: CASSLAENSPLHF

abundance: -
v_gene: TRBV7-7
j_gene: TRBJ2-5
d_gene: TRBD1
CDR3nt: TGTGCCAGCAGCCCTTTGGGACAGGAGGAAGAGACCCAGTACTTC
CDR3aa: CASSPLGQEEETQYF

abundance: -
v_gene: TRBV18
j_gene: TRBJ2-7
d_gene: TRBD1
CDR3nt: TGTGCCAGCTCAACCGGGACAGCCTCCTACGAGCAGTACTTC
CDR3aa: CASSTGTASYEQYF

abundance: -
v_gene: TRBV11-3
j_gene: TRBJ2-1
d_gene: -
CDR3nt: TGTGCCAGCAGCTCGTACAGGGAAAAACTATTCTTC
CDR3aa: CASSSYREKLFF